This entry lists 23 T cell receptor beta chains sequenced from one sample in a study of T cells in Graves' hyperthyroidism and ophthalmopathy. RNA transcripts served as the template for amplifying TCR beta CDR3 regions. The HTBI set primed first-round TCR CDR3 RT-PCR. TCRdb called the multiplex PCR reads again in MiXCR, with one record for every CDR3 protein. Of around 340,000 distinct CDR3 sequences in the sample, roughly 21% were seen once. Sequenced material: blood. All receptors come from a woman in her forties or fifties with Graves' hyperthyroidism.

This clonotype was seen repeatedly, ten times or more. This rearrangement joins TRBV11-2 to TRBJ2-1; TRBD1 matches 10 bases. Germline CDR1 SGHAT, CDR2 FQNNGV. The CDR3 has 15 amino acids. Unmatched junction bases numbered 3, after V lost 1 base and J lost 6 bases. The CDR3 sequence is CASSLGGDRGNEQFF. CDR3 sequence (DNA): TGTGCCAGCAGCTTAGGAGGGGACAGGGGCAATGAGCAGTTCTTC.

This clonotype occurred many times. This rearrangement joins TRBV6-1 to TRBJ2-3; TRBD1 matches at 11 bases. The CDR3 contains 15 residues. The V and J ends lost 6 bases and 4 bases, in that order; junction bases with no gene match: 6. CDR1 and CDR2 (germline): MNHNS, SASEGT. The CDR3 sequence is CASRGGQGASDTQYF. The CDR3 DNA is TGTGCCAGCAGAGGAGGACAGGGGGCTTCAGATACGCAGTATTTT.

This clonotype appeared many times. The chain joins TRBV28 to TRBJ1-1, with D uncertain. Between the trimmed V and J ends, which lost 3 bases and 9 bases, there was a span of 11 bases. This CDR3 is built from 12 residues. The germline V gene has CDR1 MDHEN and CDR2 SYDVKM. The CDR3 DNA follows: TGTGCCAGCAGTTTTACGGGCCCCAAAGCTTTCTTT. Translated, it gives CASSFTGPKAFF. The complete variable domain, with remaining parts taken from reference TRBV28 and TRBJ1-1, reads DVKVTQSSRYLVKRTGEKVFLECVQDMDHENMFWYRQDPGLGLRLIYFSYDVKMKEKGDIPEGYSVSREKKERFSLILESASTNQTSMYLCASSFTGPKAFFGQGTRLTVV.

This clonotype was seen at least ten times. The chain combines TRBV30 with TRBJ2-1, with 7 bases identical to TRBD2. The length of the CDR3 is 15 residues. The ends lost 0 bases at V and 4 bases at J; junction bases unmatched: 6. Germline V gene lookup returns CDR1 GTSNPN and CDR2 SVGIG (reference sequence). The CDR3 DNA reads TGTGCCTGGAGTGTCCCCCTAGCGGAGTACAATGAGCAGTTCTTC. Translated: CAWSVPLAEYNEQFF.

This clonotype was seen only a few times. The chain carries TRBV29-1 and TRBJ1-2; perhaps TRBD1 as D (5 bases). The V and J ends lost 7 bases and 6 bases respectively, with 18 bases between them. In germline, CDR1 is SQVTM, CDR2 ANQGSEA. This CDR3 has 13 amino acids. The CDR3: CSARDRRLDGYTF. The CDR3, as DNA: TGCAGCGCCAGAGACAGAAGGTTGGATGGCTACACCTTC.

This clonotype was recorded at least ten times. This rearrangement joins TRBV18 to TRBJ2-1, with a tentative D call TRBD1 (6 bases). The V gene lost 1 base and the J gene lost 7 bases, with 14 bases spanning the gap. This CDR3 has 15 residues. Germline CDR1 and CDR2: KGHSH and LQKENI. The CDR3 coding sequence is TGTGCCAGCTCACCACTATCACAGGGTTGGAATGAGCAGTTCTTC. Translated: CASSPLSQGWNEQFF. Full variable domain (remainder filled in from reference TRBV18 and TRBJ2-1): NAGVMQNPRHLVRRRGQEARLRCSPMKGHSHVYWYRQLPEEGLKFMVYLQKENIIDESGMPKERFSAEFPKEGPSILRIQQVVRGDSAAYFCASSPLSQGWNEQFFGPGTRLTVL.

The CDR3 loop is CASTVLWWGGTNTGELFF. CDR3 sequence (DNA): TGTGCCAGCACCGTATTGTGGTGGGGCGGAACGAACACCGGGGAGCTGTTTTTT. The chain joins TRBV6-1 to TRBJ2-2, with D tentatively TRBD1 (5 bases). V was cut by 7 bases and J by 0 bases, with 21 bases left in between. This CDR3 comprises 18 residues. Germline V lookup: CDR1 MNHNS, CDR2 SASEGT.

This clonotype showed up just a few times. J is TRBJ2-5 and V is TRBV6-2 or TRBV6-3; 7 nucleotides agree with TRBD2. V shed 8 bases and J 5 bases; nucleotides not matched to a gene: 17. Germline lookup yields CDR1 MNHEY and CDR2 SVGEGT. CDR3 length equals 16 residues. CDR3 DNA sequence: TGTGCCAGCCCTCCCGGGAGCGGGGCTTCGGGGGAGACCCAGTACTTC. It codes for CASPPGSGASGETQYF.

The chain employs TRBV7-9 and TRBJ2-5; D unresolved. The V end lost 6 bases, the J end lost 2 bases, and 19 bases lay between the germline ends. The CDR3 has 16 amino acids. Germline CDR1 is SEHNR and CDR2 is FQNEAQ (reference sequence). The CDR3 bases are TGTGCCAGCAGTTCAACCAATACAGATTATCAAGAGACCCAGTACTTC. Translating gives CASSSTNTDYQETQYF. The entire variable domain, with the rest obtained from reference TRBV7-9 and TRBJ2-5, is as follows: DTGVSQNPRHKITKRGQNVTFRCDPISEHNRLYWYRQTLGQGPEFLTYFQNEAQLEKSRLLSDRFSAERPKGSFSTLEIQRTEQGDSAMYLCASSSTNTDYQETQYFGPGTRLLVL.

This clonotype showed up many times. The rearrangement joins TRBV20-1 to TRBJ2-7, with 7 bases fitting TRBD1. J lost 3 bases, V lost 6 bases, and 17 bases had no gene match. This CDR3 has 16 amino acids. The germline V gene encodes CDR1 DFQATT and CDR2 SNEGSKA (reference sequence). The CDR3 DNA is TGCAGTGCGAATGCGTTCCTGCCGACAGGGAGCTACGAGCAGTACTTC. Residues: CSANAFLPTGSYEQYF.

Details on this clonotype: Just one base apart from a much larger clone, this may be a read error. V and J are TRBV20-1 and TRBJ2-5; 9 nucleotides line up with TRBD2. The trim removed 1 base at V and 3 bases at J, leaving 6 bases unmatched. Germline assignment: CDR1 DFQATT and CDR2 SNEGSKA (reference sequence). This CDR3 spans 15 amino acids. The CDR3 sequence: CSARVSERGEETQYF. CDR3 nucleotides: TGCAGTGCTAGAGTTTCGGAGCGGGGGGAAGAGACCCAGTACTTC.

This clonotype was found many times. The chain employs TRBV24-1 and TRBJ2-1; 9 nucleotides match TRBD2. The CDR3 runs to 16 residues. V lost 4 bases, J lost 4 bases, and 7 bases stayed unmatched. From germline, CDR1 is KGHDR and CDR2 SFDVKD. The chain's CDR3 is CATSDPLAGRYNEQFF. CDR3 in DNA: TGTGCCACCAGTGACCCCCTAGCGGGAAGGTACAATGAGCAGTTCTTC.

The sample holds a few counts of this clonotype. This chain links TRBV24-1 with TRBJ2-1; D might be TRBD1 or TRBD2, each matching 5 bases. V was trimmed by 0 bases and J by 5 bases, leaving 10 bases between them. Germline lookup yields CDR1 KGHDR and CDR2 SFDVKD. This CDR3 has 15 residues. The CDR3 region is CATSDLWDADNEQFF. CDR3 DNA sequence: TGTGCCACCAGTGATTTGTGGGACGCAGACAATGAGCAGTTCTTC.

This clonotype occurred many times. The chain recombines TRBV3-1 with TRBJ2-1; D is uncertain. V lost 0 bases, J lost 9 bases, and 15 bases lay in between. The CDR3 contains 15 residues. Germline V gene data show CDR1 as LGHDT and CDR2 as YNNKEL (reference sequence). DNA of the CDR3: TGTGCCAGCAGCCAAGACGTACGTCCTGGCGGTGAGCAGTTCTTC. Protein sequence: CASSQDVRPGGEQFF.

Only a few counts were recorded for this clonotype. The chain combines TRBV20-1 with TRBJ2-1; the D is unclear. CDR1 and CDR2 (germline): DFQATT, SNEGSKA (reference sequence). V lost 3 bases and J lost 15, with 18 bases in between. This CDR3 comprises 12 residues. CDR3 bases: TGCAGTGCTAGGCCGGAAGACCCTCGCGCGTTCTTC. It specifies CSARPEDPRAFF.

This clonotype was observed at least ten times. V usage is TRBV7-9 and J usage is TRBJ2-3, with a possible D match to TRBD1 (5 bases). Per the germline V gene, CDR1 is SEHNR and CDR2 is FQNEAQ (reference sequence). The CDR3 contains 14 residues. V was cut by 3 bases and J by 2 bases, with 9 bases left in between. Written as DNA, the CDR3 is TGTGCCAGCAGCTTCCCAGGGTACACAGATACGCAGTATTTT. It encodes CASSFPGYTDTQYF.

This clonotype was counted at least ten times. The rearrangement links TRBV7-3 to TRBJ2-1; a weak D match, TRBD2 (6 bases). Deletions cut 2 bases from V and 8 bases from J, with 16 bases between. CDR3 length: 15 residues. Germline-derived CDR1 and CDR2 are SGHTA and FQGTGA. The CDR3 DNA follows: TGTGCCAGCAGCTTAGAGGCGGGAAAACTTCATGAGCAGTTCTTC. Protein product: CASSLEAGKLHEQFF.

This clonotype was picked up many times. The chain employs TRBV3-1 and TRBJ2-5; no firm D call. The CDR3 spans 11 residues. Germline V gene data show CDR1 as LGHDT and CDR2 as YNNKEL (reference sequence). Trimming shortened V by 8 bases and J by 7 bases, and 11 bases separated the two germline ends. The CDR3 DNA is TGTGCCAGCGTCGCTCTCGGGACCCAGTACTTC. Residues: CASVALGTQYF.

The rearrangement links TRBV28 to TRBJ1-1; 9 bases match TRBD1. The germline CDR1 and CDR2 sequences are MDHEN and SYDVKM. The CDR3 is 15 amino acids. Germline trimming cut 5 bases from V and 6 bases from J; bases unmatched to any gene: 10. The CDR3 coding sequence is TGTGCCAGCAGTGTAGACGGACAGGGGTTCCCTGAAGCTTTCTTT. The encoded protein is CASSVDGQGFPEAFF.

The rearrangement uses TRBV12-3 or TRBV12-4 and TRBJ1-5; tentative D call: TRBD1 (5 bases). V was pared by 3 bases and J by 9 bases, with 18 bases between. The length of the CDR3 is 15 residues. The CDR3 sequence is CASSFGASPPGPQHF. CDR3 coding DNA: TGTGCCAGCAGTTTTGGGGCTTCCCCCCCGGGGCCCCAGCATTTT.

This clonotype was counted many times. The rearrangement uses TRBV18 and TRBJ1-1, with a possible D match to TRBD1 (6 bases). CDR3 length: 15 amino acids. The germline V gene has CDR1 KGHSH and CDR2 LQKENI. The V end lost 6 bases, the J end lost 3 bases, and 17 bases lay between the germline ends. The CDR3, as DNA: TGTGCCAGCTCGGCATCGGGGGGCTGGGACACTGAAGCTTTCTTT. This sequence encodes CASSASGGWDTEAFF.

This clonotype was seen repeatedly, ten times or more. Here the CDR3 reads CASSPYRTALNTEAFF. The CDR3 DNA is TGTGCCAGCAGTCCGTACCGGACAGCCTTGAACACTGAAGCTTTCTTT. The J gene is TRBJ1-1, the V gene TRBV27; possible D gene TRBD1, 6 bases. Germline V lookup: CDR1 MNHEY, CDR2 SMNVEV (reference sequence). The CDR3 contains 16 residues. The V gene lost 5 bases and the J gene lost 0 bases, with 16 bases spanning the gap.

This clonotype was counted at least ten times. The V gene is TRBV28, the J gene TRBJ1-5; TRBD1 aligns across 8 bases. The germline gives CDR1 MDHEN, CDR2 SYDVKM. The V gene end was trimmed by 6 bases and the J gene end by 1 base; junction bases not matched to a gene: 5. This CDR3 spans 15 amino acids. The chain's CDR3 is CASRKTGVSNQPQHF. The CDR3 nucleotides read TGTGCCAGCAGAAAGACAGGGGTAAGCAATCAGCCCCAGCATTTT.